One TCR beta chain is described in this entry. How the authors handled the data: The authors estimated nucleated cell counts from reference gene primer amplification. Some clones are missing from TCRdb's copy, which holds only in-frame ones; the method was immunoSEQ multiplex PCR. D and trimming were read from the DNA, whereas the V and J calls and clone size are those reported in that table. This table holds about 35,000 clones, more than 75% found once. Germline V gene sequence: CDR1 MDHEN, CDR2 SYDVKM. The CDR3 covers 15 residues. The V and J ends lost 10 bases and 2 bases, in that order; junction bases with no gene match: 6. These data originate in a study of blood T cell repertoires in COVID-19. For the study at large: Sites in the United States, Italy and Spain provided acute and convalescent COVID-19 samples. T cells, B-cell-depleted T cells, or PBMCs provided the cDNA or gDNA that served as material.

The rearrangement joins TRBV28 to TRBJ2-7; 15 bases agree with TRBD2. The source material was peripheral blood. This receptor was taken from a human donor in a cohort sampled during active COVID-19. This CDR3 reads CATGTSGGPTYEQYF. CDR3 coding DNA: TGTGCCACCGGGACTAGCGGGGGGCCAACCTACGAGCAGTACTTC.